This T cell receptor beta chain is from a study of blood T cells in healthy people across ages (dated by TCRdb to 2013 to 2016). About the study as a whole: In model experiments, roughly one uniquely barcoded TCR beta cDNA molecule per two T cells was captured by template switching. Donors of different ages were randomly distributed across sequencing lanes to avoid experimental bias. The donors were divided into four age groups: young (average around 17 years), middle-aged (about 39), aged (about 60) and long-lived (around 80). The study measured age-related changes in TCR beta repertoire diversity using deep sequencing normalized with unique cDNA molecular identifiers. The study analyzed two additional independent replicas of 1 million unique cDNA reads from the same blood draw for two donors, one aged 18 to 29 and one aged 80 or older. The investigation overall reported the following: Observed TCR beta diversity per million T cells fell roughly linearly with age, and a significant reduction was already apparent by age roughly 40. Estimates of total diversity based on one million sequenced T cells were considered lower bounds and underestimates. The percentage of naive T cells measured by flow cytometry correlated strongly with observed TCR beta diversity. The long-lived group showed more naive CD4+ T cells, fewer expanded clones and increased TCR diversity than the aged group, suggesting age selection. Because donor CMV infection status was unknown, age-related changes in expanded clonotypes were potentially confounded. Because profiling used bulk unsorted PBMCs, naive and antigen-experienced compartments could not be compared conclusively.

Receptors were amplified or captured by 5' RACE. These reads were obtained on an Illumina HiSeq 2500. A second PCR of 7 to 11 cycles was run with a J-beta primer mix and a sample-barcoded 5' primer. Each TCR beta cDNA molecule received a unique molecular identifier from a template-switch 5' adaptor carrying 12 random nucleotides. At least 3 million CDR3-containing paired-end reads were obtained from each sample. First-strand cDNA was synthesized from all RNA with the Mint cDNA synthesis kit, primed by a TRBC-specific oligonucleotide. After uracil-DNA glycosylase treatment, a first 18-cycle PCR used universal primers M1SS and BC2_uni_R on all cDNA. The source study handled its data this way. For normalization, 1 million high-quality reads, each with a distinct molecular identifier, were randomly selected from each sample. Reads sharing molecular identifiers were discarded rather than binned into consensus sequences. MiTCR, with a Q25 quality threshold and the strictest error-elimination algorithm, was used for CDR3 identification, clonotype clustering and error correction. Lower-bound total TCR beta diversity was estimated with a nonparametric unseen species model using Euler transformation. TCRdb redid the processing of the public reads, applying fastp at Q25 and MiXCR, and retained in-frame beta chains. One record per CDR3 amino acid sequence lists the most common genes and DNA. V and J calls and clone size were set by TCRdb, not the authors. This sample has 1 million or so distinct CDR3 sequences in its table, and around 43% of those were observed once. The top ten hold approximately 17% of the sample.

The 39 donors, aged about 6 to 95 years, were systemically healthy Caucasian individuals from Russia. Around 9.7 milliliters of peripheral blood were collected from each donor into EDTA-treated Vacutainer tubes. Ficoll-Paque density-gradient centrifugation was used to isolate PBMCs, with at least 6 million per sample. Trizol reagent was used to extract total RNA from PBMCs, with at least 5.5 micrograms per sample. The percentages of naive CD45RAhigh/CD27high T cells were determined by flow cytometry on a PBMC aliquot from every donor. Counted from cysteine to phenylalanine, this CDR3 has 13 amino acids. Only the CDR3 region is kept as DNA, spanning 39 bases read in frame from base 1. V sheds 5 bases and J sheds 1 base, leaving 8 bases between their ends. As encoded in the germline V gene (reference sequence), CDR1 is LNHDA while CDR2 is SQIVND. As regards this clonotype: What this receptor recognizes is not known. One base away there is no much larger clone; base qualities are not given.

Sequencing was performed on blood. The rearranged chain carries TRBV19 and TRBJ1-1; no D gene call is confident. This clonotype was sampled from a woman aged 55 to 70 in good health. CDR3 sequence: CASSDTENTEAFF. Read as DNA, the sequence is TGTGCCAGTAGTGACACAGAGAACACTGAAGCTTTCTTT.